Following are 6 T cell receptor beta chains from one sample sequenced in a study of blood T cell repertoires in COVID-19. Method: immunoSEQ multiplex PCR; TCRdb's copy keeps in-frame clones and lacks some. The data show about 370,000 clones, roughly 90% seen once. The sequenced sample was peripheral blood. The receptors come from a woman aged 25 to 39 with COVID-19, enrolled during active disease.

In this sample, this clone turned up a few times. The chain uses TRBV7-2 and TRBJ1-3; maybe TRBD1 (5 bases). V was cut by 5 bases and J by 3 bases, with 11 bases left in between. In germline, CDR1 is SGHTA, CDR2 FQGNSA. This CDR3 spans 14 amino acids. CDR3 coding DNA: TGTGCCAGCAGCGATTCAGGGTTTGGAAACACCATATATTTT. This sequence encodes CASSDSGFGNTIYF.

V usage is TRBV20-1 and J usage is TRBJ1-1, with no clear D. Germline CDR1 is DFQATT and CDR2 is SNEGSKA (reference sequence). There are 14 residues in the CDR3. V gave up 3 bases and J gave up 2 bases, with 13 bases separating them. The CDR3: CSASEPGFNTEAFF. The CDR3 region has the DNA TGCAGTGCTAGTGAGCCAGGCTTCAACACTGAAGCTTTCTTT.

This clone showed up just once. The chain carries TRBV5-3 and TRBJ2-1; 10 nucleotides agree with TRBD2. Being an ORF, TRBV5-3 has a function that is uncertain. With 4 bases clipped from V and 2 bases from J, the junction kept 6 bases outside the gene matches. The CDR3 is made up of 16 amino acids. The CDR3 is CARSPRSGGAYNEQFF. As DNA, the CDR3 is TGTGCCAGAAGCCCGAGGAGCGGGGGGGCCTACAATGAGCAGTTCTTC.

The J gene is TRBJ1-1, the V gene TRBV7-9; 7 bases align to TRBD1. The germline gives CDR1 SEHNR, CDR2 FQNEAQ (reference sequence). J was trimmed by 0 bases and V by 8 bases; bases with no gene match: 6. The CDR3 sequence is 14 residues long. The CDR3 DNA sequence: TGTGCCAGCCGCGAGACAGGGATGAACACTGAAGCTTTCTTT. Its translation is CASRETGMNTEAFF.

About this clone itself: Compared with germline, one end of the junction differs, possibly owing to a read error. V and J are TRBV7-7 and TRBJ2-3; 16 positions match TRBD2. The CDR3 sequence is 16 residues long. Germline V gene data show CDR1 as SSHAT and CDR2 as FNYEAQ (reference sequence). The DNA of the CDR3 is TGTGCTAGCAGCCCGGGACTAGCGGGGGGGGCAGATACGCAGTATTTT. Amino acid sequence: CASSPGLAGGADTQYF.

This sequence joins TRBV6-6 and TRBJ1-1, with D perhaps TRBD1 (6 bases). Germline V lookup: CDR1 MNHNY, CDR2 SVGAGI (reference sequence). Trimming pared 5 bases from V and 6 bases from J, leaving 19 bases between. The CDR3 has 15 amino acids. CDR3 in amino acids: CASSGSRGSRSEAFF. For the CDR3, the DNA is TGTGCCAGCAGTGGCTCCAGGGGTTCACGGTCTGAAGCTTTCTTT.